This T cell receptor (beta chain) was obtained from a study of blood T cell repertoires in COVID-19. Across the study: Acute-phase and convalescent COVID-19 samples originated in the United States, Italy and Spain.

Method: immunoSEQ multiplex PCR; TCRdb's copy keeps in-frame clones and lacks some. In the table there are under 200,000 clones, about 87% of which are singletons. Germline V gene data show CDR1 as SQVTM and CDR2 as ANQGSEA. The CDR3 loop spans 15 amino acids. J was trimmed by 2 bases and V by 6 bases; bases with no gene match: 7. This TCR was sampled from a man aged 60-69 years with COVID-19, enrolled during active disease. The sequenced sample consisted of peripheral blood. The chain employs TRBV29-1 and TRBJ2-5; 12 bases align to TRBD1. The CDR3 loop is CSVSGTGGGQETQYF. In nucleotides, the CDR3 is TGCAGCGTCTCCGGGACAGGGGGCGGGCAAGAGACCCAGTACTTC.